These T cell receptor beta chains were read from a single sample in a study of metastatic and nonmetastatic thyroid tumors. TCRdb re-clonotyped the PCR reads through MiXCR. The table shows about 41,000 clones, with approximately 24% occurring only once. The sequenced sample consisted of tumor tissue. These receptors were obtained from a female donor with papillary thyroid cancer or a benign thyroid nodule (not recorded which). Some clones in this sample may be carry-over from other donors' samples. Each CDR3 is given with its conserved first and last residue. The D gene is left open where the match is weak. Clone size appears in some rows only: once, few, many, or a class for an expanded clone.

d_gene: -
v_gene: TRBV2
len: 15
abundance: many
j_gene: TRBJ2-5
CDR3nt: TGTGCCAGCAGTGAAATAGCGGCCCTGCAAGAGACCCAGTACTTC
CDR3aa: CASSEIAALQETQYF

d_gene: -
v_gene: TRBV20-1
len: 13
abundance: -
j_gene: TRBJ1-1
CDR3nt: TGCAGTGCTAGAGACAGGGAGGGGGCTGAAGCTTTCTTT
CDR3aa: CSARDREGAEAFF

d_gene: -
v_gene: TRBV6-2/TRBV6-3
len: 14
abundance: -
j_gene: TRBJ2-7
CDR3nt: TGTGCCAGCAGTTACGACTGGGGGGCCTACGAGCAGTACTTC
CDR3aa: CASSYDWGAYEQYF

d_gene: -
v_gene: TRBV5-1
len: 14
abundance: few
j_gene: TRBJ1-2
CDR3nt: TGCGCCAGCAGCTTGGGGTGGCAGGGTGGAGGCTACACCTTC
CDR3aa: CASSLGWQGGGYTF

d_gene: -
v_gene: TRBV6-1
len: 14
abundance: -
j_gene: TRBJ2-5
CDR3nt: TGTGCCAGCAGAGAGACAGGAATCCAAGAGACCCAGTACTTC
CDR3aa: CASRETGIQETQYF

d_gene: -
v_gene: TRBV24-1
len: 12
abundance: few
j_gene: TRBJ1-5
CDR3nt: TGTGCCACCAAGGCGGAGGGTCAGCCCCAGCATTTT
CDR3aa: CATKAEGQPQHF

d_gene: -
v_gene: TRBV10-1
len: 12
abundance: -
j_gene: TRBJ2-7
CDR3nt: TGCGCCAGCGGGGTTAGCTCCTACGAGCAGTACTTC
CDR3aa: CASGVSSYEQYF

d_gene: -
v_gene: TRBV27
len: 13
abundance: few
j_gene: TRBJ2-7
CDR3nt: TGTGCCAGCAGTTTGGGCAGGACTTACGAGCAGTACTTC
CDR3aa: CASSLGRTYEQYF

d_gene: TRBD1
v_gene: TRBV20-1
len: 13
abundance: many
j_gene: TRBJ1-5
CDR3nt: TGCAGTGCTGCCGGACAGGGGAATCAGCCCCAGCATTTT
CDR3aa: CSAAGQGNQPQHF

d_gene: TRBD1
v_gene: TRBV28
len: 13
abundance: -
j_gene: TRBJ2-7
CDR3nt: TGTGCCAGCAGACGGGACAGGGTGAGTGAGCAGTACTTC
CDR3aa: CASRRDRVSEQYF

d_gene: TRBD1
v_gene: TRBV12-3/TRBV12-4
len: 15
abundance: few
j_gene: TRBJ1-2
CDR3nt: TGTGCCAGCAGTTTGAGCGGGACAGCTAACTATGGCTACACCTTC
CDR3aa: CASSLSGTANYGYTF

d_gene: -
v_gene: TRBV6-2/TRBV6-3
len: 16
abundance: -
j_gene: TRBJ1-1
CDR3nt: TGTGCCAGCACCTTACTTGGGCGGACGGGGAACACTGAAGCTTTCTTT
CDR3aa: CASTLLGRTGNTEAFF

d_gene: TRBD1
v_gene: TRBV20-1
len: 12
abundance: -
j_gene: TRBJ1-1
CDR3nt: TGCAGTGCTCGTGGGACAGGGAACTATGCTTTCTTT
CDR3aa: CSARGTGNYAFF

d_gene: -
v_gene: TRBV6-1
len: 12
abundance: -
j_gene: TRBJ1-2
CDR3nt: TGTGCCAGCAGTGAAGGGAACTATGGCTACACCTTC
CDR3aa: CASSEGNYGYTF

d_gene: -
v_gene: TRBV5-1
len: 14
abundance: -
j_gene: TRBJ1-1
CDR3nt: TGCGCCAGCAGCCTATTAACAGGGAACACTGAAGCTTTCTTT
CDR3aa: CASSLLTGNTEAFF

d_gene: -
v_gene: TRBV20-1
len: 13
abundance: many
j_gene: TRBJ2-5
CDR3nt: TGCAGTGCTAGAGTCCTGTACCAAGAGACCCAGTACTTC
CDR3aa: CSARVLYQETQYF

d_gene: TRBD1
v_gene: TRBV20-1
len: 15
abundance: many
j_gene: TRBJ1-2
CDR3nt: TGCAGTGCTAGAGCCCGGGACAGGGGGAACTATGGCTACACCTTC
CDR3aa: CSARARDRGNYGYTF

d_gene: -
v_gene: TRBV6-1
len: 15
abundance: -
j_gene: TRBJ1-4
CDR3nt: TGTGCCAGCAGGCCCCCCCCGGCGGCTAATGAAAAACTGTTTTTT
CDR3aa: CASRPPPAANEKLFF

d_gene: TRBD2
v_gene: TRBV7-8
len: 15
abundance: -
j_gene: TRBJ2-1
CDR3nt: TGTGCCAGCAGCCTCCCGGGACTACCCCCTGGATCGGAGTTCTTC
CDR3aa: CASSLPGLPPGSEFF

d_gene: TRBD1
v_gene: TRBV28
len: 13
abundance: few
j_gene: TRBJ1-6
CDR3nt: TGTGCCAGCAGGAACCACAGGGGTTCACCCCTCCACTTT
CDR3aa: CASRNHRGSPLHF

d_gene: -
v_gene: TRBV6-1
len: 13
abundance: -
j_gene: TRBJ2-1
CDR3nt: TGTGCCAGCAGTTCCGGGGGCCTTGGGGAGCAGTTCTTC
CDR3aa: CASSSGGLGEQFF

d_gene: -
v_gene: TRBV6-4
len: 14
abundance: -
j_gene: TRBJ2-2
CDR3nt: TGTGCCAGCAGTGACGGATCGGACACCGGGGAGCTGTTTTTT
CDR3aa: CASSDGSDTGELFF

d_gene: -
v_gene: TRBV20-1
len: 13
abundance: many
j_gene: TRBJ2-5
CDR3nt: TGCAGTGCTAGAGAGCGGATGAAAGAGACCCAGTACTTC
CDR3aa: CSARERMKETQYF

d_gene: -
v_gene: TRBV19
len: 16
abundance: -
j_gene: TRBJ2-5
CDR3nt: TGTGCCAGTATTATAGTATTTGGGACTTTCCAAGATACCCAGTACTTC
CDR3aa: CASIIVFGTFQDTQYF

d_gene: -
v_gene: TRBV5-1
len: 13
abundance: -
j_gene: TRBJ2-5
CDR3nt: TGCGCCAGCAGCAGAGGGGCCGGAGAGACCCAGTACTTC
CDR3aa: CASSRGAGETQYF

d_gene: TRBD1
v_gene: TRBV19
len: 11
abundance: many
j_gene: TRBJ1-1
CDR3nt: TGTGCCAGTAGGACCAGGGGGCACGCTTTCTTT
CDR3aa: CASRTRGHAFF

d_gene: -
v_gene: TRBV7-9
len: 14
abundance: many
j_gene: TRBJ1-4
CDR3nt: TGTGCCAGCAGCTCAACGGGAGATCGGGAAAAACTGTTTTTT
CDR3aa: CASSSTGDREKLFF

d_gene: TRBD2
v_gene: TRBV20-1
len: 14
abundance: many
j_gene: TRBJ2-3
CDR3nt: TGCAGTGCTTTAGGGGGGACTAGCGGGAGAACGGTGTTATTT
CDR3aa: CSALGGTSGRTVLF

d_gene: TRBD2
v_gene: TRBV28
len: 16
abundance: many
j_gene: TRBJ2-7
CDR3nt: TGCGCCAGCAGCCGTCAGACTAGCGGGGGCTTCTACGAGCAGTACTTC
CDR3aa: CASSRQTSGGFYEQYF

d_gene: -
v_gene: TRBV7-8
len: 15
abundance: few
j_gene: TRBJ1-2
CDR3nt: TGTGCCAGCAGCTCCCGACAGGACCCTAACTATGGCTACACCTTC
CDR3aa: CASSSRQDPNYGYTF

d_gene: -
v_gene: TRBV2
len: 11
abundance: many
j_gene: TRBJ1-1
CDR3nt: TGTGCCAGCAGTTTGGACGGTGAAGCTTTCTTT
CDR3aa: CASSLDGEAFF

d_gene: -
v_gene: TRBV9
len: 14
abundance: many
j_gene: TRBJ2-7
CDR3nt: TGTGCCAGCAGCGGTACGGGTTCGAGCGACGAGCAGTACTTC
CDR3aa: CASSGTGSSDEQYF

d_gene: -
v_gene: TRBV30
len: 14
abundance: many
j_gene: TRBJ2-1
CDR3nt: TGTGCCTGGAGTGTGAAAGGGCGCTACAATGAGCAGTTCTTC
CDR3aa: CAWSVKGRYNEQFF

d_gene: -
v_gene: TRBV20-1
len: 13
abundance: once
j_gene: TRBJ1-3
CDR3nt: TGCAGCACAGGGAAGGACTCTGGAAACACCATATATTTT
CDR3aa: CSTGKDSGNTIYF

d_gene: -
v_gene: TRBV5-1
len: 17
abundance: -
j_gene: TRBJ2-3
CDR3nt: TGCGCCAGCAGCTTGGCCCTGGACAGCACGAGCACAGATACGCAGTATTTT
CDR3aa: CASSLALDSTSTDTQYF

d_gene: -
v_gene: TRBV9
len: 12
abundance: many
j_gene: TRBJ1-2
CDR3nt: TGTGCCAGCAGCGCCCAATGGGGGGGCTACACCTTC
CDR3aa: CASSAQWGGYTF

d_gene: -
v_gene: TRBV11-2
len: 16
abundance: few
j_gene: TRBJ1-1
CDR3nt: TGTGCCAGCAGCTTAGGGTATCGCCTAACGGGCACTGAAGCTTTCTTT
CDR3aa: CASSLGYRLTGTEAFF

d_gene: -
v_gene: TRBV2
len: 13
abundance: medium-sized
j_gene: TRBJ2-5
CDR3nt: TGTGCCAGCGGGACATTAGAGGGGGAGACCCAGTACTTC
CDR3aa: CASGTLEGETQYF

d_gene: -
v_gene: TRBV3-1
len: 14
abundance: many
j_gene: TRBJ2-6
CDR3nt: TGTGCCAGCAGCCCGACCTCTGGGGCCAACGTCCTGACTTTC
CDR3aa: CASSPTSGANVLTF

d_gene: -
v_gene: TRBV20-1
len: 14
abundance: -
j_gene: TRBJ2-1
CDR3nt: TGCAGTGCTAGCTCCACACCCCGGACGAGTGAGCAGTTCTTC
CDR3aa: CSASSTPRTSEQFF

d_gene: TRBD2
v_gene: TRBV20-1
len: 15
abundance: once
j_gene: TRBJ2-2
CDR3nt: TGCAGTGCTAGCTCCAATCGACTAGCTCTCGGGGAGCTGTTTTTT
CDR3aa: CSASSNRLALGELFF

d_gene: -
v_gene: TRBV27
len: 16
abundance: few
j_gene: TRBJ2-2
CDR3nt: TGTGCCAGCAGTTTGGGGGGCAGGGGGATTGCCGGGGACCTGTTTTTT
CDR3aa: CASSLGGRGIAGDLFF

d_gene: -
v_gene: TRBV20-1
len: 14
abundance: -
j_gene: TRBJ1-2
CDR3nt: TGCAGTGCTCCGTCGACGGCGGCGGCCTATGGCTACACCTTC
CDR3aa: CSAPSTAAAYGYTF

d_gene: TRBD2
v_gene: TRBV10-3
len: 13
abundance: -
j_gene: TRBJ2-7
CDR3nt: TGTGCCAGCGGCGGGACTAGCTGGAGCGAGCAGTACTTC
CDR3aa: CASGGTSWSEQYF

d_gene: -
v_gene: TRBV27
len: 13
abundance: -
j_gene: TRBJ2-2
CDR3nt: TGTGCCAGCAAGGACATCAACACCGGGGAGCTGTTTTTT
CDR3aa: CASKDINTGELFF

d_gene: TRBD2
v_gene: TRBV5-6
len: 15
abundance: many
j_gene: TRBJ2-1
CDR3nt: TGTGCCAGCAGCTTGCTGCGGGAGGGCCTCAATGAGCAGTTCTTC
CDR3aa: CASSLLREGLNEQFF

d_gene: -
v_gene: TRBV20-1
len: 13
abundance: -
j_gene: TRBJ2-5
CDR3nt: TGCAGTGCTAGGGAGACTAGGGCAGAGACCCAGTACTTC
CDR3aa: CSARETRAETQYF

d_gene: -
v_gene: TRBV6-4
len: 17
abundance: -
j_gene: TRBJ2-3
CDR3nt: TGTGCCAGCAGTGACTCGAACTCCCAGGGCGGAACAGATACGCAGTATTTT
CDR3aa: CASSDSNSQGGTDTQYF

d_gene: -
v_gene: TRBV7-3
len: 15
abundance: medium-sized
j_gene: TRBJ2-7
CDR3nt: TGTGCCAGCAGCTTAACGACGGGAACCTTTTACGAGCAGTACTTC
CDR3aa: CASSLTTGTFYEQYF

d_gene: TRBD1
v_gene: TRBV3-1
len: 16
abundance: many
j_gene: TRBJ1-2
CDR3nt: TGTGCCAGCAGCCAAGTTCAGGGGGCTGCTTCGGGTGGCTACACCTTC
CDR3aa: CASSQVQGAASGGYTF

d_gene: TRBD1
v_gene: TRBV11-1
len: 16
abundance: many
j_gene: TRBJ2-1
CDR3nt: TGTGCCAGCAGCCTCGGACGCGGGACAGGGTCGTTGGGGCAGTTCTTC
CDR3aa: CASSLGRGTGSLGQFF

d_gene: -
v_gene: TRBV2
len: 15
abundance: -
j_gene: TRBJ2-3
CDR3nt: TGTGCCAGCAGTGAAACAGGGTCCTCGACAGATACGCGGTATTTT
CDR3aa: CASSETGSSTDTRYF

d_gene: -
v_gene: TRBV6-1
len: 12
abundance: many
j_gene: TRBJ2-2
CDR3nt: TGTGCCAGCAGTGAAACGGTCGGGGAGCTGTTTTTT
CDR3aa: CASSETVGELFF

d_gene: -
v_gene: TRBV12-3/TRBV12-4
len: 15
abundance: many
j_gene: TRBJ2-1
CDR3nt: TGTGCCAGCACAACGGCCCGGCTAGGCGGAAATGAGCAGTTCTTC
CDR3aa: CASTTARLGGNEQFF